A single T cell receptor (beta chain) is shown here with its context. Repertoires were generated with immunoSEQ multiplex PCR, while TCRdb's copy carries only in-frame clones and drops some. The sample has roughly 2 million clones, roughly 96% seen once. This sample is drawn from a study of shared clonotypes between healthy human individuals. Trimming took 6 bases from V and 9 from J; bases not matched to a gene: 8. The CDR3 has 13 amino acids. Germline V lookup: CDR1 ENHRY, CDR2 SYGVKD. Sequenced input: naive CD4+ T cells sorted from blood. The subset here: CD45RA+ positively selected. The chain employs TRBV10-3 and TRBJ2-1; 7 positions agree with TRBD1. The sequence was obtained from a young man in good health. The CDR3 sequence: CAIREGATGEQFF. As DNA, the CDR3 is TGTGCCATCAGAGAGGGGGCCACCGGTGAGCAGTTCTTC.